A single sample gave rise to the 13 T cell receptor beta chains below, sequenced in a study of shared clonotypes between healthy human individuals. Sequenced by immunoSEQ multiplex PCR; TCRdb stores in-frame clones only, minus some. The sample carries about half a million clones, 70% to 85% recorded once. The sample taken for sequencing was PBMCs. These TCRs come from a woman aged 35 to 49 in good health. Some clones in this sample may be carry-over from other donors' samples.

The chain joins TRBV19 to TRBJ1-1, with D possibly matching TRBD1 (6 bases). The CDR3 sequence is 13 residues long. The germline V gene has CDR1 LNHDA and CDR2 SQIVND (reference sequence). Deletions cut 9 bases from V and 0 bases from J, with 11 bases between. The CDR3 DNA reads TGTGCCAGCAGGACAGCTATGAACACTGAAGCTTTCTTT. It translates to CASRTAMNTEAFF.

The chain carries TRBV6-6 and TRBJ2-1; a possible D gene is TRBD2 (5 bases). Germline assignment: CDR1 MNHNY and CDR2 SVGAGI (reference sequence). This CDR3 spans 12 amino acids. Trimming cost V 4 bases and J 9 bases, with 10 bases left between them. The CDR3 sequence is CASSWGELEQFF. For the CDR3, the DNA is TGTGCCAGCAGTTGGGGAGAACTTGAGCAGTTCTTC.

This clone was detected a few times. V and J are TRBV7-6 and TRBJ1-1; D gene unclear. The CDR3 has 12 amino acids. Germline V gene data show CDR1 as SGHVS and CDR2 as FNYEAQ. Between the trimmed V and J ends, which lost 3 bases and 5 bases, there was a span of 7 bases. This CDR3 is CASSFPATEAFF. DNA for the CDR3: TGTGCCAGCAGCTTTCCGGCAACTGAAGCTTTCTTT.

V gene TRBV7-6 combines with J gene TRBJ1-1; 7 nucleotides line up with TRBD1. Germline V gives CDR1 SGHVS, CDR2 FNYEAQ. CDR3 length: 14 residues. V lost 4 bases, J lost 1 base, and 3 bases stayed unmatched. The chain's CDR3 is CASSSGTANTEAFF. Written as DNA, the CDR3 is TGTGCCAGCAGCTCAGGGACAGCGAACACTGAAGCTTTCTTT.

The rearrangement joins TRBV11-1 to TRBJ2-7, with TRBD2 identical over 13 bases. Germline trimming cut 0 bases from V and 4 bases from J; bases unmatched to any gene: 6. Germline V gene sequence: CDR1 SGHAT, CDR2 FQDESV (reference sequence). This CDR3 is built from 17 residues. CDR3 protein: CASSLAGGLAGVYEQYF. The CDR3 DNA sequence: TGTGCCAGCAGCTTAGCGGGTGGACTAGCGGGAGTATACGAGCAGTACTTC. Full variable domain (remainder filled in from reference TRBV11-1 and TRBJ2-7): EAEVAQSPRYKITEKSQAVAFWCDPISGHATLYWYRQILGQGPELLVQFQDESVVDDSQLPKDRFSAERLKGVDSTLKIQPAELGDSAMYLCASSLAGGLAGVYEQYFGPGTRLTVT.

This clone was seen only a few times. V is TRBV7-3 and J is TRBJ1-5; 7 bases are a match to TRBD1. This CDR3 is built from 15 residues. Germline V gene data show CDR1 as SGHTA and CDR2 as FQGTGA. The V segment lost 2 bases and the J segment 1 base; nucleotides outside the gene matches: 2. The chain's CDR3 is CASSLSGGSNQPQHF. As DNA, the CDR3 is TGTGCCAGCAGCTTATCAGGGGGGAGCAATCAGCCCCAGCATTTT.

This clone was counted only a few times. The V gene is TRBV6-5, the J gene TRBJ2-1; D remains ambiguous. CDR1 is MNHEY, CDR2 SVGAGI, per germline. V shed 4 bases and J shed 9 bases, with 16 bases lying between them. The CDR3 length is 14 residues. The CDR3 DNA is TGTGCCAGCAGTTCCCTTGGACCGCACGGTGAGCAGTTCTTC. Its protein is CASSSLGPHGEQFF.

V and J are TRBV28 and TRBJ2-7; the D gene is possibly TRBD1 (6 bases). Trimming took off 4 bases at V and 9 bases at J, with 13 bases between the two ends. There are 12 residues in the CDR3. Germline V lookup: CDR1 MDHEN, CDR2 SYDVKM. The CDR3 sequence is CASSSTGRGQYF. The DNA for the CDR3 is TGTGCCAGCAGTTCGACAGGACGGGGGCAGTACTTC. Supplemented by reference TRBV28 and TRBJ2-7, the full variable domain reads DVKVTQSSRYLVKRTGEKVFLECVQDMDHENMFWYRQDPGLGLRLIYFSYDVKMKEKGDIPEGYSVSREKKERFSLILESASTNQTSMYLCASSSTGRGQYFGPGTRLTVT.

V usage is TRBV29-1 and J usage is TRBJ1-1; TRBD1 matches at 8 bases. J gave up 5 bases and V 7 bases, and 6 bases lay outside the gene matches. This CDR3 comprises 12 residues. Germline V gene sequence: CDR1 SQVTM, CDR2 ANQGSEA. CDR3 nucleotides: TGCAGCGCTGACAGGGGATTGACTGAAGCTTTCTTT. Translating gives CSADRGLTEAFF. The variable domain in full, completed from reference TRBV29-1 and TRBJ1-1, reads SAVISQKPSRDICQRGTSLTIQCQVDSQVTMMFWYRQQPGQSLTLIATANQGSEATYESGFVIDKFPISRPNLTFSTLTVSNMSPEDSSIYLCSADRGLTEAFFGQGTRLTVV.

The rearrangement links TRBV30 to TRBJ2-7, with D possibly matching TRBD2 (6 bases). The CDR3 is 13 amino acids. V lost 4 bases to trimming and J lost 4 bases, with 14 bases between them. Germline loops: CDR1 GTSNPN, CDR2 SVGIG (reference sequence). The CDR3 DNA reads TGTGCCTGGACCGCGGGGTTTTTTTACGAGCAGTACTTC. Its protein product is CAWTAGFFYEQYF.

This chain links TRBV28 with TRBJ1-2; weak D call: TRBD1 (5 bases). V was pared by 7 bases and J by 2 bases, with 20 bases between. The germline CDR1 and CDR2 sequences are MDHEN and SYDVKM. This CDR3 comprises 16 residues. The CDR3 sequence: CASTLSPGAGNYGYTF. For the CDR3, the DNA is TGTGCCAGCACTCTTTCCCCCGGGGCAGGCAACTATGGCTACACCTTC.

This chain links TRBV5-1 with TRBJ1-1; no clear D gene. Looked up from germline, CDR1 is SGHRS and CDR2 is YFSETQ. Trimming took 5 bases from V and 1 from J, leaving 15 bases between them. The CDR3 has 15 amino acids. The CDR3 loop is CASSGLGVPNTEAFF. CDR3 DNA: TGCGCCAGCAGTGGTCTCGGGGTTCCGAACACTGAAGCTTTCTTT.

This rearrangement joins TRBV7-2 to TRBJ1-2; D remains ambiguous. Trimming removed 1 base at V and 4 bases at J, with 7 bases between. The germline gives CDR1 SGHTA, CDR2 FQGNSA. This CDR3 spans 13 amino acids. DNA for the CDR3: TGTGCCAGCAGCTTAGACGGACGCTATGGCTACACCTTC. It specifies CASSLDGRYGYTF.